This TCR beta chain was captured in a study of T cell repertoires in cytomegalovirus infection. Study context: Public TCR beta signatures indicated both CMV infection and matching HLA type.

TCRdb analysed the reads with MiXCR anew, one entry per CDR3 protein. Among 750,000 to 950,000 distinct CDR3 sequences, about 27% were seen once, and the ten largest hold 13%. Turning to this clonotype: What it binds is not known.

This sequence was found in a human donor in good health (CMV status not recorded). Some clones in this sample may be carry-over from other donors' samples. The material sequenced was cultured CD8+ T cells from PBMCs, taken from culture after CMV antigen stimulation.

The CDR3 reads CASSSQGGDILRSYTF. CDR3 bases: TGTGCCAGCAGCTCTCAAGGTGGGGACATCCTTAGGAGCTACACCTTC. The chain is built from TRBV7-9 and TRBJ1-2, with D perhaps TRBD1 (6 bases). The ends were cut back, 4 bases at V and 9 bases at J, with 24 bases in the middle. The V gene's germline CDR1 is SEHNR and CDR2 FQNEAQ (reference sequence). The CDR3 is 16 amino acids.